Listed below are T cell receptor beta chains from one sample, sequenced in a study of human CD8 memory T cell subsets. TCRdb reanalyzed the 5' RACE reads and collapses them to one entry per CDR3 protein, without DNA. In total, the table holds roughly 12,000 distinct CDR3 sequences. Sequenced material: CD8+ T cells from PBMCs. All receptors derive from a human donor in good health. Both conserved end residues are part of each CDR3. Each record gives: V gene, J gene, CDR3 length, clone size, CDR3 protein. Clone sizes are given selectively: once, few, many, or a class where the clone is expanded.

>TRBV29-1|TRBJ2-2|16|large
CSAYLLGQGNTGELFF
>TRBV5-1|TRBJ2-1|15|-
CASSLNDRNYNEQFF
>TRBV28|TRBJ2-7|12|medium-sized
CASRVRGREQYF
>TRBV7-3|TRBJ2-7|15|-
CASSLTGTGTHEQYF
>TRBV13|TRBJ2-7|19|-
CASSSRTTSGSRSSYEQYF
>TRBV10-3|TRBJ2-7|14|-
CAISTPGQVPEQYF
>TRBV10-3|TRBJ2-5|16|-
CAISENRGAYQETQYF
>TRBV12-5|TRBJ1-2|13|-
CASGSPPATGYTF
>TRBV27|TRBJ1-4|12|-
CASSPFNEKLFF
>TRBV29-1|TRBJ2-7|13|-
CSVEGGNSYEQYF
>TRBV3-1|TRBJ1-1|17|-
CASSQDQSWTLNTEAFF
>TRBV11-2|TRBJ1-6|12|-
CASSFGYSPLHF
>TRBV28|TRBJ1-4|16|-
CASSFLGSRSSEKLFF
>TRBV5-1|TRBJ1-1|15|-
CASSFGQGSNTEAFF
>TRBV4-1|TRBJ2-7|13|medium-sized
CASSPRGGAEQYF
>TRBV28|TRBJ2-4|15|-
CASSLMQSHKNIQYF
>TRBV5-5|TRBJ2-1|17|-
CASTLTERGAPYNEQFF
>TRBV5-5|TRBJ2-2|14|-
CASSGHERGGELFF
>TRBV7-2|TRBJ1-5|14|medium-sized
CASSLGTTNQPQHF
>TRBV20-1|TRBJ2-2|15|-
CSASMGVGETGELFF
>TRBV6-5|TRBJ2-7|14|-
CASSVSGSSYEQYF
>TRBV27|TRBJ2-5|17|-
CASSLIPLAGAVETQYF
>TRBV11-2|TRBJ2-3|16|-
CASSPGQVTSTDTQYF
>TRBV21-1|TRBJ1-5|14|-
CASSKVAGYQPQHF
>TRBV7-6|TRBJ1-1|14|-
CASSDSGFNTEAFF
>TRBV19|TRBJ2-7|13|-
CASGPGTAVEQYF
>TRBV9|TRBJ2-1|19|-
CASSPRDRNIALEPNEQFF
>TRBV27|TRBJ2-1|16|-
CASSPPGLAASNEQFF
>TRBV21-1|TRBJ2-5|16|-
CASSKDGVSWQETQYF
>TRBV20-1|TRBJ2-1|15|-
CSARDMAGGPSEQFF
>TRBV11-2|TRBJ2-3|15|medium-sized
CASSLVSGITDTQYF
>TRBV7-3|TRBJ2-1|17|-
CASSLMGDNPLYNEQFF
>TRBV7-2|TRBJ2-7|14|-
CASSLGILSYEQYF
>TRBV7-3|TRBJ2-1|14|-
CASSLIQGTDEQFF
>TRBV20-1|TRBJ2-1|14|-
CSARDRTTYNEQFF
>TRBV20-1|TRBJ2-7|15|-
CSASPGSRGGYEQYF
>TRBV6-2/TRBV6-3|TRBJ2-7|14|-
CASSYLGVTYEQYF
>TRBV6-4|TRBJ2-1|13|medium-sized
CASSVSGTNEQFF
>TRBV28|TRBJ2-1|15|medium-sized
CASSLLASGGNEQFF
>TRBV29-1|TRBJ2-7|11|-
CSDGPRYEQYF
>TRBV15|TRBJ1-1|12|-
CATRGQGVRAFF
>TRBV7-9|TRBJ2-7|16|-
CASGGEKELVLYEQYF
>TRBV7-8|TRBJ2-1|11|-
CASSRYDEQFF
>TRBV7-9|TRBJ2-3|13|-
CASRQQGTDTQYF
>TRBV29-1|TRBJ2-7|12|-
CSVVGGIYEQYF
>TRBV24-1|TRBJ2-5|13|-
CATILARWETQYF
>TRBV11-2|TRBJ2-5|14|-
CASSWTGGTETQYF